This TCR beta chain appears in the sequencing data of a study of T-cell reconstitution after alpha-beta-depleted transplantation in children listed by TCRdb under 2016. The study in broad terms: T-cell immune reconstitution after TCRalphabeta/CD19-depleted allogeneic hematopoietic cell transplantation in children was quantitatively tracked in the study by means of TCR repertoire profiling. Study-level results and caveats: Apparently early alphabetaT-cell count recovery about two months after transplant reportedly relied on only several hundred rapidly expanded clones derived from non-depleted graft cells. Over the following months the frequencies of hyperexpanded clones went down, and after one year T-cell counts and TCRbeta diversity were mostly credited to newly produced T cells. In some patients, the high TCRbeta diversity seen at day 60 was put down to recipient T cells and intrathymic progenitors that had survived conditioning.

This clonotype was seen repeatedly, ten times or more. Its antigen remains unidentified. Base qualities are not provided; no much larger clone lies one nucleotide away. Taken with the paper, the label for treatment or condition translates to: allogeneic hematopoietic cell transplantation with graft depleted of TCRalphabeta T cells and CD19 B cells. Transplant recipients were children who received TCRalphabeta/CD19-depleted allogeneic hematopoietic cell grafts. V is pruned by 7 bases and J by 2 bases, leaving 12 bases of the junction without a gene match. CDR1 MNHEY and CDR2 SMNVEV were looked up in the germline V gene (reference sequence). The CDR3 covers 16 residues, taking in both the cysteine and the phenylalanine. CDR3 DNA only is kept here, 48 bases in frame from base 1. The library relied on PCR. Instrument used: Illumina HiSeq 2500. TCR libraries were prepared with molecular barcoding, using unique molecular identifiers to normalize TCRbeta repertoire quantification. TCRdb reran the public reads through fastp at Q25 and MiXCR, keeping productive beta chains. Identical CDR3 protein sequences are pooled into one entry, listed with their most common genes and DNA. For this sample there are some 300,000 distinct CDR3 sequences; 10% appear just once. The ten largest clones take up 7.5% of the sample.

The rearrangement joined TRBV27 to TRBJ2-3; TRBD1 matches 7 bases in the middle. Sequencing was performed on PBMCs, taken before TCRalphabeta/CD19-depleted stem cell transplant. This receptor was obtained from a boy younger than two with acute myeloid leukemia, due to receive a stem cell transplant. The nucleotide sequence is given as TGTGCCAGCATCAGCACTGGGACAGCCCTCACAGATACGCAGTATTTT. This gives the protein CASISTGTALTDTQYF.